The sequence of this T cell receptor beta chain was determined in a study of T cell changes during pregnancy in multiple sclerosis (dated by TCRdb to the late 2010s). Background on the whole study: The study examined how the T cell repertoire changed over the course of pregnancy in women with multiple sclerosis.

Remarks on this clone: The clone's antigen remains unknown. Per-nucleotide qualities are absent, and no much larger clonotype sits a single base away.

The library was made by the immunoSEQ multiplex PCR assay. Drawn from immuneACCESS, this table holds only the in-frame rearrangements with V and J called that TCRdb kept. Clones are partly lost; checked studies trace under half to an unresolved V gene and leave the rest unexplained. For this sample the table gives around 70,000 clones, of which just over 90% were detected only once. More than 1.3% of the sample is taken by the ten largest. The germline V gene encodes CDR1 LGHNT and CDR2 FRNRAP. Trimming takes 5 bases from V and 9 bases from J, and the germline ends sit 17 bases apart. Its CDR3 holds 14 amino acids, cysteine through phenylalanine. Just CDR3 DNA is preserved here, 42 bases in frame from base 1.

The source material was peripheral blood, sampled in the third trimester of pregnancy. Here the chain combines TRBV12-5 and TRBJ1-5; TRBD1 could be the D gene, as 6 bases match. The sequence was obtained from a female donor with multiple sclerosis, enrolled in a pregnancy study. The DNA sequence is TGTGCTAGTGGTCCGCGGGCGCAAGGGGGGCCCCAGCATTTT. Translation gives CASGPRAQGGPQHF.